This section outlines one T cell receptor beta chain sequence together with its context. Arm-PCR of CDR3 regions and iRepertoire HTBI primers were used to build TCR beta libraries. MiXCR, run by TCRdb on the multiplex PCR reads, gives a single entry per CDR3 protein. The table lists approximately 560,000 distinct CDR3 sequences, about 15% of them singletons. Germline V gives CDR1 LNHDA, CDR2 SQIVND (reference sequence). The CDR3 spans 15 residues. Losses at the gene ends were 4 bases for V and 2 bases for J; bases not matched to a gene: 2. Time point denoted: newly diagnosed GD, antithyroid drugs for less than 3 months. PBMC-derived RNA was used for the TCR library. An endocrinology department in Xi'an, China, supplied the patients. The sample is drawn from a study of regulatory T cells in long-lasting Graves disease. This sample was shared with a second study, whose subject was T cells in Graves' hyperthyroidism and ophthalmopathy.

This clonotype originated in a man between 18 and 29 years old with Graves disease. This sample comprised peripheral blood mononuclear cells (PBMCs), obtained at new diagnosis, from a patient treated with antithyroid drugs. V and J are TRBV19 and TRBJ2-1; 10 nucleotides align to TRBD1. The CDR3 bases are TGTGCCAGTAGTACAGACAGGGGGCCCTACAATGAGCAGTTCTTC. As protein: CASSTDRGPYNEQFF.